The 24 T cell receptor beta chains given below trace back to one sample, sequenced in a study of high-grade serous ovarian cancer treatment subgroups. Tumor samples were taken before definitive surgery or chemotherapy. Produced via immunoSEQ multiplex PCR; TCRdb's table is partial and in-frame only. The table shows under 11,000 clones, with roughly 70% occurring only once. Sequenced material: tumor tissue. Receptors originate from a human donor with high-grade serous ovarian cancer.

The J gene is TRBJ2-2, the V gene TRBV6-4; D unclear. The CDR3 spans 14 residues. With 7 bases removed from V and 6 bases from J, the gap between germline ends came to 15 bases. Germline V gives CDR1 MRHNA, CDR2 SNTAGT. The CDR3 coding sequence is TGTGCCAGCAAGTCAACTGGCGAGTCCGGGGAGCTGTTTTTT. It encodes CASKSTGESGELFF.

The rearrangement joins TRBV7-2 to TRBJ2-1; D might be TRBD2 (5 bases). The CDR3 covers 14 residues. Germline V gives CDR1 SGHTA, CDR2 FQGNSA. Trimming stripped 5 bases from V and 8 bases from J, with 16 bases between. CDR3 nucleotides: TGTGCCAGCAGCCCCCCGATTAGCGTCTATGAGCAGTTCTTC. It yields the protein CASSPPISVYEQFF.

About this clone: A read error may produce the germline difference seen at one junction end. The chain links TRBV7-9 to TRBJ2-5, with a possible D match to TRBD2 (5 bases). The CDR3 contains 9 residues. The germline CDR1 and CDR2 sequences are SEHNR and FQNEAQ (reference sequence). The CDR3 sequence is CASSLISDF. The CDR3 region has the DNA TGTGCCAGCAGCTTAATTAGCGACTTC.

The chain recombines TRBV10-3 with TRBJ1-1; D unclear. The V and J ends lost 2 bases and 5 bases respectively, with 12 bases between them. CDR1 ENHRY and CDR2 SYGVKD come from the germline V gene. This CDR3 contains 14 residues. DNA for the CDR3: TGTGCCATCAGTGAGAAACCAGAGAGAACTGAAGCTTTCTTT. Amino acids: CAISEKPERTEAFF.

The rearrangement joins TRBV7-2 to TRBJ1-2; unclear D gene. V was pared by 1 base and J by 1 base, with 7 bases between. CDR3 length: 14 residues. Germline V gene lookup returns CDR1 SGHTA and CDR2 FQGNSA. The CDR3 loop is CASSLGQHNYGYTF. In DNA form, the CDR3 reads TGTGCCAGCAGCTTAGGGCAGCATAACTATGGCTACACCTTC.

The chain is built from TRBV25-1 and TRBJ1-2; 8 positions match TRBD1. The CDR3 runs 18 residues. CDR1 is MGHDK and CDR2 is SYGVNS in the germline V gene. The V and J ends lost 1 base and 1 base, in that order; junction bases with no gene match: 11. Written as DNA, the CDR3 is TGTGCCAGCAGTGAATGGTCCGGAGGACAGGGTCATAACTATGGCTACACCTTC. Translating it yields CASSEWSGGQGHNYGYTF.

V usage is TRBV15 and J usage is TRBJ2-7; 7 bases line up with TRBD2. J gave up 3 bases and V 0 bases, and 14 bases lay outside the gene matches. The CDR3 totals 18 residues. Germline lookup yields CDR1 LNHNV and CDR2 YYDKDF (reference sequence). CDR3 coding DNA: TGTGCCACCAGCAGAGAGCTCCTGGAGGGACTACGGGTCTACGAGCAGTACTTC. It encodes CATSRELLEGLRVYEQYF. Complete variable domain (other parts from reference TRBV15 and TRBJ2-7): DAMVIQNPRYQVTQFGKPVTLSCSQTLNHNVMYWYQQKSSQAPKLLFHYYDKDFNNEADTPDNFQSRRPNTSFCFLDIRSPGLGDTAMYLCATSRELLEGLRVYEQYFGPGTRLTVT.

The rearrangement joins TRBV30 to TRBJ1-2, with D perhaps matching TRBD1 (5 bases). From germline, CDR1 is GTSNPN and CDR2 SVGIG (reference sequence). CDR3 size: 15 residues. Trimming cost V 0 bases and J 0 bases, with 11 bases left between them. The CDR3 region is CAWSVKGTPNYGYTF. In DNA, the CDR3 is TGTGCCTGGAGTGTAAAGGGGACGCCTAACTATGGCTACACCTTC.

The chain recombines TRBV6-5 with TRBJ2-3; either TRBD1 or TRBD2 may supply D (6 bases each). With 7 bases removed from V and 4 bases from J, the gap between germline ends came to 15 bases. Looked up from germline, CDR1 is MNHEY and CDR2 is SVGAGI. The CDR3 loop spans 14 amino acids. CDR3 DNA: TGTGCCAGCACCAGAGGGGGGTTCGCAGATACGCAGTATTTT. It codes for CASTRGGFADTQYF.

This chain uses TRBV15 with TRBJ2-5; weak D call: TRBD1 (6 bases). CDR3 length: 14 residues. Germline CDR1 LNHNV, CDR2 YYDKDF (reference sequence). V was clipped by 7 bases and J by 4 bases, with 16 bases between them. The CDR3 protein is CATTGGRGRETQYF. In DNA form, the CDR3 reads TGTGCCACCACCGGAGGCAGGGGTCGAGAGACCCAGTACTTC.

The chain is built from TRBV5-5 and TRBJ1-2; TRBD1 is a possible D gene (5 bases). The CDR3 has 11 residues. Per the germline V gene, CDR1 is SGHKS and CDR2 is YYEKEE (reference sequence). With 0 bases removed from V and 10 bases from J, the gap between germline ends came to 7 bases. CDR3 sequence reads: CASSLGDFYTF. The CDR3 region has the DNA TGTGCCAGCAGCTTGGGGGACTTCTACACCTTC. The complete variable domain, with remaining parts taken from reference TRBV5-5 and TRBJ1-2, reads DAGVTQSPTHLIKTRGQQVTLRCSPISGHKSVSWYQQVLGQGPQFIFQYYEKEERGRGNFPDRFSARQFPNYSSELNVNALLLGDSALYLCASSLGDFYTFGSGTRLTVV.

V is TRBV13 and J is TRBJ2-2, with TRBD2 identical over 11 bases. The V segment lost 4 bases and the J segment 3 bases; nucleotides outside the gene matches: 7. CDR1 is PRHDT and CDR2 is FYEKMQ in the germline V gene (reference sequence). The CDR3 covers 17 residues. The CDR3 protein is CASSSRTSGSDTGELFF. As DNA, the CDR3 is TGTGCCAGCAGCTCTCGAACTAGCGGGAGTGACACCGGGGAGCTGTTTTTT. The full variable domain, in which reference TRBV13 and TRBJ2-2 provide the parts outside the CDR3, is AAGVIQSPRHLIKEKRETATLKCYPIPRHDTVYWYQQGPGQDPQFLISFYEKMQSDKGSIPDRFSAQQFSDYHSELNMSSLELGDSALYFCASSSRTSGSDTGELFFGEGSRLTVL.

In this sample, this clone turned up a few times. The V and J genes are TRBV6-5 and TRBJ2-7; D tentatively reads TRBD1 or TRBD2 (5 bases each). The V end was cut by 9 bases, the J end by 6 bases, with 15 bases between. This CDR3 contains 12 residues. CDR1 is MNHEY, CDR2 SVGAGI, per germline. The CDR3 DNA follows: TGTGCCAGTTCCGGGACCGCTTCCGAGCAGTACTTC. Its protein product is CASSGTASEQYF.

The rearrangement uses TRBV4-3 and TRBJ2-3; D might be TRBD2 (6 bases). The V gene's germline CDR1 is LGHNA and CDR2 YSLEER. The CDR3 sequence is 15 residues long. V was shortened by 4 bases and J by 6 bases, with 17 bases between the two germline ends. CDR3 nucleotides: TGCGCCAGCAGCCCCAAGCCGGGAGAGGGGGATACGCAGTATTTT. The encoded protein is CASSPKPGEGDTQYF.

CDR3 loop: CASSLRSGRGGKGEQFF. CDR3 DNA sequence: TGTGCCAGCAGCTTAAGATCAGGACGGGGGGGGAAGGGAGAGCAGTTCTTC. The V and J genes are TRBV7-3 and TRBJ2-1, with 8 positions matching TRBD2. There are 17 residues in the CDR3. Germline V gives CDR1 SGHTA, CDR2 FQGTGA. The V gene end was trimmed by 1 base and the J gene end by 10 bases; junction bases not matched to a gene: 15.

The sample holds a few counts of this clone. The chain is built from TRBV19 and TRBJ1-5; perhaps TRBD1 as D (6 bases). This CDR3 spans 15 amino acids. Germline CDR1 and CDR2: LNHDA and SQIVND (reference sequence). The V and J ends lost 1 base and 7 bases respectively, with 14 bases between them. The CDR3 nucleotides read TGTGCCAGTAGTATAGGACAGGCAAGAATCCAGCCCCAGCATTTT. Translated: CASSIGQARIQPQHF.

The gene calls are TRBV9 and TRBJ2-7; no clear D. This CDR3 comprises 12 residues. Germline V gene data show CDR1 as SGDLS and CDR2 as YYNGEE. The V end lost 4 bases, the J end lost 6 bases, and 11 bases lay between the germline ends. The CDR3 reads CASSPGPSEQYF. In nucleotides, the CDR3 is TGTGCCAGCAGCCCGGGCCCGAGCGAGCAGTACTTC. Based on the CDR3 plus reference TRBV9 and TRBJ2-7, the full variable domain is DSGVTQTPKHLITATGQRVTLRCSPRSGDLSVYWYQQSLDQGLQFLIQYYNGEERAKGNILERFSAQQFPDLHSELNLSSLELGDSALYFCASSPGPSEQYFGPGTRLTVT.

This clone was counted between two and nine times. The J gene is TRBJ1-2, the V gene TRBV6-1; no firm D call. The V end lost 0 bases, the J end lost 3 bases, and 11 bases lay between the germline ends. Germline CDR1 reads MNHNS; CDR2 reads SASEGT. This CDR3 is 15 amino acids long. The CDR3 spells CASSEAGWRDYGYTF. The CDR3 bases are TGTGCCAGCAGTGAAGCGGGGTGGCGGGACTATGGCTACACCTTC.

A single count supports this clone. The CDR3 here is CASSLPRGEQYF. The DNA for the CDR3 is TGTGCCAGCAGCTTGCCCCGGGGCGAGCAGTACTTC. The gene calls are TRBV5-4 and TRBJ2-7, with D possibly being TRBD2 (5 bases). Trimming took 1 base from V and 6 from J, leaving 8 bases between them. Germline V gene sequence: CDR1 SGHNT, CDR2 YYREEE (reference sequence). The CDR3 is made up of 12 amino acids.

The rearrangement uses TRBV7-6 and TRBJ2-7; D remains ambiguous. The CDR3 is 14 residues long. V was pared by 5 bases and J by 1 base, with 12 bases between. The germline V gene has CDR1 SGHVS and CDR2 FNYEAQ. CDR3 coding DNA: TGTGCCAGCAGCGCGGACCCGCATTCCTACGAGCAGTACTTC. Amino acid sequence: CASSADPHSYEQYF.

The chain employs TRBV18 and TRBJ2-2, with 9 bases identical to TRBD1. The CDR3 has 16 residues. V trimming: 3 bases; J trimming: 1 base; junction bases outside the gene matches: 3. Germline assignment: CDR1 KGHSH and CDR2 LQKENI. The CDR3 spells CASSPRGQGNTGELFF. The CDR3 DNA is TGTGCCAGCTCACCCCGGGGACAGGGGAACACCGGGGAGCTGTTTTTT.

This rearrangement joins TRBV14 to TRBJ1-2, with TRBD1 matching over 9 bases. Germline CDR1 SGHDN, CDR2 FVKESK. J gave up 8 bases and V 2 bases, and 9 bases lay outside the gene matches. The CDR3 consists of 15 residues. The CDR3: CASSQLDRGSSGYTF. For the CDR3, the DNA is TGTGCCAGCAGCCAACTGGACAGGGGAAGCTCCGGCTACACCTTC.

The rearrangement uses TRBV19 and TRBJ2-1; D is possibly TRBD1 or TRBD2 (5 bases each). Deletions cut 2 bases from V and 10 bases from J, with 15 bases between. Germline CDR1 is LNHDA and CDR2 is SQIVND (reference sequence). There are 14 residues in the CDR3. In nucleotides, the CDR3 is TGTGCCAGTAGTATACGAGGGGCCCTACGGGAGCAGTTCTTC. Translated, it gives CASSIRGALREQFF.

In its sample, this clone was seen a few times. The chain uses TRBV5-8 and TRBJ1-1; possibly TRBD1 for D (6 bases). This CDR3 spans 13 amino acids. Deletions cut 4 bases from V and 5 bases from J, with 12 bases between. Germline V gene data show CDR1 as SGHTS and CDR2 as YDEGEE. CDR3 amino acids: CASSQRTATEAFF. The CDR3 DNA follows: TGTGCCAGCAGCCAAAGGACAGCTACTGAAGCTTTCTTT.